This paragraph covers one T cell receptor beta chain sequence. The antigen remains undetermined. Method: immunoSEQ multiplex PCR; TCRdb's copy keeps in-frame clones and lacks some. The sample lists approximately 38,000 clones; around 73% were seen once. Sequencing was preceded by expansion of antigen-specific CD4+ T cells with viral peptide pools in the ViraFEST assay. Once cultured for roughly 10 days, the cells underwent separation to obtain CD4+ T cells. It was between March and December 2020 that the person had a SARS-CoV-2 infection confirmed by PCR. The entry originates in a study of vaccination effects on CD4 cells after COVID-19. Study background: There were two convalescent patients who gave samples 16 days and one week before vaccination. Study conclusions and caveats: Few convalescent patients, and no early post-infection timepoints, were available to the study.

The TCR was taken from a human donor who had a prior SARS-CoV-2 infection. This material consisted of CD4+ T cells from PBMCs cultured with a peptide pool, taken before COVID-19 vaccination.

CDR3 DNA: TGTGCCAGCAGTTTGGGACAGGACCCCGGAGGGCAGTACTTC. Translated, it gives CASSLGQDPGGQYF. V is TRBV28 and J is TRBJ2-7; 8 nucleotides line up with TRBD1. The V segment lost 3 bases and the J segment 9 bases; nucleotides outside the gene matches: 10. The germline gives CDR1 MDHEN, CDR2 SYDVKM. This CDR3 is 14 amino acids long.